The text below deals with one T cell receptor (beta chain). CDR3 length: 19 residues. Trimming stripped 0 bases from V and 2 bases from J, with 21 bases between. The germline V gene encodes CDR1 LGHNA and CDR2 YSLEER. Only in-frame clones appear in the TCRdb table, and some are missing; sequencing was by immunoSEQ multiplex PCR. The sample holds about 47,000 clones, 85% to 95% seen once. The data stem from a study of T cell changes during pregnancy in multiple sclerosis. V and J are TRBV4-3 and TRBJ2-3; D is perhaps TRBD2 (5 bases). This receptor was obtained from a female donor with multiple sclerosis, enrolled in a pregnancy study. Sample: peripheral blood, taken after pregnancy. CDR3 residues: CASSQDLSGRSHYTDTQYF. CDR3 coding DNA: TGCGCCAGCAGCCAAGATCTAAGCGGCCGGAGCCACTACACAGATACGCAGTATTTT.